The TCR beta chain under discussion was sequenced for a study of cytomegalovirus exposure and HLA in healthy donors. Turning to the study itself: From about 179 million T cells, an earlier analysis saw 90 million to 130 million unique TCR beta sequences. General study points: In most subjects, TCR beta sequences reportedly gave accurate predictions of HLA-A and HLA-B alleles.

Primers: 60 Vbeta forward and 13 Jbeta reverse. Assay used: immunoSEQ multiplex PCR; TCRdb lists only in-frame clones, some missing. This table holds some 120,000 clones, roughly a sixth found once. Trimming took 5 bases from V and 3 from J, leaving 6 bases between them. From germline, CDR1 is MDHEN and CDR2 SYDVKM. The CDR3 runs to 12 residues. About this clone: What it binds is not known.

The chain links TRBV28 to TRBJ2-3; no clear D. The sample comprised PBMCs. The receptor was derived from a female donor in good health and CMV-seropositive. The CDR3 bases are TGTGCCAGCAGTCCCTATACAGATACGCAGTATTTT. It yields the protein CASSPYTDTQYF. Based on the CDR3 plus reference TRBV28 and TRBJ2-3, the full variable domain is DVKVTQSSRYLVKRTGEKVFLECVQDMDHENMFWYRQDPGLGLRLIYFSYDVKMKEKGDIPEGYSVSREKKERFSLILESASTNQTSMYLCASSPYTDTQYFGPGTRLTVL.